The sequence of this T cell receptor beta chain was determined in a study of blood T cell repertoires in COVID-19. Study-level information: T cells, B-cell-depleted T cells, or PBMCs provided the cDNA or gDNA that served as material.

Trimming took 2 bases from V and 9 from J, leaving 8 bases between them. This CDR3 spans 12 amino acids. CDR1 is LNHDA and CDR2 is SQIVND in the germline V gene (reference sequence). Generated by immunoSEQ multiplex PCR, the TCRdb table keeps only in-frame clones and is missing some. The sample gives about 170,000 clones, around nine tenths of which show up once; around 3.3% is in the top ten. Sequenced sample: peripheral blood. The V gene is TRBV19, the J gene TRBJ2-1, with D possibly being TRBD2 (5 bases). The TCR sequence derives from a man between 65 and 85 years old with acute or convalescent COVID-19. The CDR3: CASSIRGGEQFF. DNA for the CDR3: TGTGCCAGTAGTATACGGGGTGGTGAGCAGTTCTTC.